One T cell receptor (beta chain) is described in this entry. The antigen is undetermined. Vbeta (60) and Jbeta (13) primers were used in the PCR. TCRdb keeps only in-frame clones here, not all; method: immunoSEQ multiplex PCR. The sample has nearly 110,000 clones, around 75% seen once; the top ten hold 2.5%. This specimen comes from a study of cytomegalovirus exposure and HLA in healthy donors. Overall study context: The early release's HLA-typed donors yielded 65 million to 85 million unique TCRs.

The CDR3 is 13 amino acids. Trimming shortened V by 4 bases and J by 5 bases, and 11 bases separated the two germline ends. The V gene's germline CDR1 is MNHNY and CDR2 SVGAGI (reference sequence). Whole-study findings and limits: In vitro checks showed that a few CMV-associated chains really do target CMV antigens. In a later analysis, donors in an Asian-associated ancestry cluster reportedly had fewer N-insertions in productive TCRs than the cohort mean. Most TCR beta V segments were productive about 87% or about 30% of the time in an earlier analysis.

The rearrangement links TRBV6-6 to TRBJ2-5; D not certain. The TCR originated in a man in his forties in good health and CMV-seronegative. The sequencing input was PBMCs. DNA of the CDR3: TGTGCCAGCAGTTTAAACACCGGGGAGACCCAGTACTTC. Its protein product is CASSLNTGETQYF.